This is a list of T cell receptor beta chains from one sample in a study of brain T cells in children with intractable seizures. Sequenced by immunoSEQ multiplex PCR; TCRdb stores in-frame clones only, minus some. Found here are roughly 80,000 clones, around 90% of them singletons; the top ten hold less than 30%. Sequencing used peripheral blood, obtained at surgery. Receptors originate from a girl between 2 and 10 years old with Rasmussen encephalitis and intractable seizures. CDR3s include the opening cysteine and the closing phenylalanine or tryptophan. D genes are given only for firm matches. The size of a clone is reported for some rows only, either as once, few or many, or as a class for expanded clones.

V	D	J	size	DNA	CDR3
TRBV7-2	TRBD2	TRBJ2-2	NA	TGTGCCAGCAGCCTCCTCCCTAGCGGGAGGCGGGGCGGGGAGCTGTTTTTT	CASSLLPSGRRGGELFF
TRBV30	NA	TRBJ1-3	NA	TGTGCCTGGAGGGTACTAAGGGGGAGAAGAAACACCATATATTTT	CAWRVLRGRRNTIYF
TRBV5-6	NA	TRBJ2-7	NA	TGTGCCAGCAGCCAACCTGGTGCCAGGAGGGACGAGCAGTACTTC	CASSQPGARRDEQYF
TRBV18	TRBD1	TRBJ2-5	NA	TGTGCCAGCTCACCTGGACAGGGCGAGACCCAGTACTTC	CASSPGQGETQYF
TRBV7-3	NA	TRBJ1-1	NA	TGTGCCAGCAGCCCTCAGGGAGCGGGCACTGAAGCTTTCTTT	CASSPQGAGTEAFF
TRBV5-4	NA	TRBJ2-1	NA	TGTGCCAGCAGCCCCCCCCGAGACTCTGAGCAGTTCTTC	CASSPPRDSEQFF
TRBV10-2	NA	TRBJ1-2	NA	TGCGCCAGCAGTGAACAGGGAGTGGGCGGCTACACCTTC	CASSEQGVGGYTF
TRBV25-1	NA	TRBJ2-5	NA	TGTGCCAGCAGCCTCACGCGCGGGGAGACCCAGTACTTC	CASSLTRGETQYF
TRBV19	TRBD1	TRBJ1-5	NA	TGTGCCAGTAGCCTTACTTGGACAGGAGATCAGCCCCAGCATTTT	CASSLTWTGDQPQHF
TRBV5-5	NA	TRBJ1-5	NA	TGTGCCAGCAGCCTCAGGAACAGCTTGTTGGGCAATCAGCCCCAGCATTTT	CASSLRNSLLGNQPQHF
TRBV6-5	NA	TRBJ1-2	few	TGTGCCAGCAGTTCGGCCGGGGTACGGGGCTACACCTTC	CASSSAGVRGYTF
TRBV9	TRBD2	TRBJ2-1	NA	TGTGCCAGCAGCGCGGGACTAGCGGGGTACAATGAGCAGTTCTTC	CASSAGLAGYNEQFF
TRBV2	NA	TRBJ2-5	NA	TGTGCCAGCAGTTCTGGACTATCCCAAGAGGAGACCCAGTACTTC	CASSSGLSQEETQYF
TRBV15	TRBD1	TRBJ1-6	NA	TGTGCCACCAGCAGAGGTCTAGGGACAGGGGAGTCACCCCTCCACTTT	CATSRGLGTGESPLHF
TRBV19	NA	TRBJ1-3	NA	TGTGCCAGTAGCCGGGCCTCTGGAAACACCATATATTTT	CASSRASGNTIYF
TRBV9	TRBD1	TRBJ1-1	NA	TGTGCCAGCAAACCCGCAGGGGGGGACACTGAAGCTTTCTTT	CASKPAGGDTEAFF
TRBV5-1	NA	TRBJ2-3	NA	TGCGCCAGCAGCATGGGACTCGTCGTGGATACGCAGTATTTT	CASSMGLVVDTQYF
TRBV5-4	NA	TRBJ2-7	NA	TGTGCCAGCAGCTTGGACGGGTACGAGCAGTACTTC	CASSLDGYEQYF
TRBV5-5	TRBD1	TRBJ2-3	NA	TGTGCCAGCAGCTTTGAGGACAGGGGCACAGATACGCAGTATTTT	CASSFEDRGTDTQYF
TRBV19	TRBD1	TRBJ1-1	once	TGTGCCAGTAATCTACGGGACAGGGCGCGGGGGACTGAAGCTTTCTTT	CASNLRDRARGTEAFF
TRBV2	NA	TRBJ2-3	NA	TGTGCCAGCATCGACCGCCGGAATCCGTATTTT	CASIDRRNPYF
TRBV5-6	NA	TRBJ1-2	few	TGTGCCAGCAGCTCTCGCGCGGTCCTTAGGTATGGCTACACCTTC	CASSSRAVLRYGYTF
TRBV20-1	TRBD2	TRBJ2-5	NA	TGCAGTGCTAGTGCAGGACTAGCGGGGGGGCGAGAGACCCAGTACTTC	CSASAGLAGGRETQYF
TRBV7-2	NA	TRBJ1-3	NA	TGTGCCAGCAGCTTATTCCCTGGAAACACCATATATTTT	CASSLFPGNTIYF
TRBV11-2	NA	TRBJ2-5	NA	TGTGCCAGCAGCTTAGGGGCTAGCGGAGGGGGCTTTCAAGAGACCCAGTACTTC	CASSLGASGGGFQETQYF
TRBV27	TRBD2	TRBJ2-5	NA	TGTGCCAGCAGGCGCGGGACTAGTAGTCGGGAGACCCAGTACTTC	CASRRGTSSRETQYF
TRBV13	TRBD2	TRBJ2-3	NA	TGTGCCAGCAGCTTAGAATCTCTAGCGGGGGGAATCACAGATACGCAGTATTTT	CASSLESLAGGITDTQYF
TRBV6-5	NA	TRBJ1-1	NA	TGTGCCAGCAGTTACTCCGGCGCTGGCGGCACTGAAGCTTTCTTT	CASSYSGAGGTEAFF
TRBV5-4	NA	TRBJ1-2	NA	TGTGCCAGCAGCCCTCCGGGACTCGAGGGTTATGGCTACACCTTC	CASSPPGLEGYGYTF
TRBV30	NA	TRBJ2-7	NA	TGTGCCTGGAGTTCTTGGGACGGCTCCTACGAGCAGTACTTC	CAWSSWDGSYEQYF
TRBV5-6	NA	TRBJ2-3	NA	TGTGCCAGCAGCTCGGTAGGGGGTGCAGATACGCAGTATTTT	CASSSVGGADTQYF
TRBV7-2	TRBD1	TRBJ1-1	NA	TGTGCCAGCACCCGAAGGGGGCCTGAAGCTTTCTTT	CASTRRGPEAFF
TRBV28	NA	TRBJ1-2	NA	TGTGCCAGCCTTATCGACAGGCCTCCCTATGGCTACACCTTC	CASLIDRPPYGYTF
TRBV2	TRBD1	TRBJ2-7	NA	TGTGCCAGCAGTTGGGACAGAGGATACGAGCAGTACTTC	CASSWDRGYEQYF
TRBV5-1	NA	TRBJ1-5	NA	TGCGCCAGCAGCTTGGATAGCAGGGATCAGCCCCAGCATTTT	CASSLDSRDQPQHF
TRBV29-1	TRBD2	TRBJ2-2	NA	TGCAGCGTCATTTCAGCGGGGAATAACACCGGGGAGCTGTTTTTT	CSVISAGNNTGELFF
TRBV18	TRBD2	TRBJ2-5	NA	TGTGCCAGCTCACCGGAGCCGGGACTAGCGGGAGAAAAGGGCGAGACCCAGTACTTC	CASSPEPGLAGEKGETQYF
TRBV3-1/TRBV3-2	NA	TRBJ2-1	NA	TGTGCCAGCAGCCAAGATCAGGCCTCCCACAATGAGCAGTTCTTC	CASSQDQASHNEQFF
TRBV2	TRBD1	TRBJ1-2	few	TGTGCCAGCAGGGCCGGGACAGGGAGGAACTATGGCTACACCTTC	CASRAGTGRNYGYTF
TRBV4-2	TRBD1	TRBJ1-1	NA	TGTGCCAGCAGCCAAGGACAGGGGACTGAAGCTTTCTTT	CASSQGQGTEAFF
TRBV7-8	NA	TRBJ2-7	few	TGTGCCAGCAGCGCCCGGGCCGGCCACGAGCAGTACTTC	CASSARAGHEQYF
TRBV3-1/TRBV3-2	TRBD2	TRBJ2-3	NA	TGTGCCAGCAGCCCAATTACGGGACTAGCGGGAGACACAGATACGCAGTATTTT	CASSPITGLAGDTDTQYF
TRBV9	NA	TRBJ1-3	few	TGTGCCAGCAGCGTAGAGAAGGGCATACTCTCTGGAAACACCATATATTTT	CASSVEKGILSGNTIYF
TRBV5-1	NA	TRBJ1-1	NA	TGCGCCAGCAGCTTGCAGGGGTCAGCTGAAGCTTTCTTT	CASSLQGSAEAFF
TRBV19	NA	TRBJ1-2	NA	TGTGCCAGTGGCCTTAGGGCCTACGGCTACACCTTC	CASGLRAYGYTF
TRBV25-1	NA	TRBJ1-2	NA	TGTGCCAGCAGAACAGGACGCCAAGGCTACACCTTC	CASRTGRQGYTF
TRBV10-3	NA	TRBJ2-7	NA	TGTGCCCAACAAGACTATCCCTTCTCCTACGAGCAGTACTTC	CAQQDYPFSYEQYF
TRBV5-4	TRBD2	TRBJ2-3	NA	TGTGCCAGCAGCAGGGAATTAGCGGGAGGGTGGGCAGATACGCAGTATTTT	CASSRELAGGWADTQYF
TRBV28	TRBD1	TRBJ1-1	NA	TGTGCCAGCAGTTGGGGAGGGGGCGGTAAGGATGAAGCTTTCTTT	CASSWGGGGKDEAFF
TRBV6-5	TRBD1	TRBJ2-1	NA	TGTGCCAGCAGTTATGACAGGGTATCTCCTGAGCAGTTCTTC	CASSYDRVSPEQFF
TRBV6-5	NA	TRBJ1-3	NA	TGTGCCAGCGGCACGGAAGGCTCTGGAAACACCATATATTTT	CASGTEGSGNTIYF
TRBV3-1/TRBV3-2	NA	TRBJ1-1	NA	TGTGCCAGCAGCCAAGGGTTAGCACCGAGGAACACTGAAGCTTTCTTT	CASSQGLAPRNTEAFF
TRBV27	TRBD1	TRBJ2-1	NA	TGTGCCAGCAGCCGGGACAGGGGCGTAGTAGGCTCCTACAATGAGCAGTTCTTC	CASSRDRGVVGSYNEQFF
TRBV18	NA	TRBJ2-5	NA	TGTGCCAGCTCACCACAAGAGACCCAGTACTTC	CASSPQETQYF
TRBV19	TRBD2	TRBJ2-3	NA	TGTGCCAGTAGTATCGCTAGCGGGAGAACAAATACGCAGTATTTT	CASSIASGRTNTQYF